This T cell receptor (beta chain) was captured in a study of Tregs in tolerant kidney transplant recipients. Mixed chimerism was transient after nonmyeloablative marrow transplants from related graft donors. Some clones are missing from TCRdb's copy, which holds only in-frame ones; the method was immunoSEQ multiplex PCR. This table has tens of thousands of clones, roughly 93% appearing once. The CDR3 totals 16 residues. CDR1 is LGHNA, CDR2 YNFKEQ, per germline. The germline V and J ends were trimmed by 0 bases and 3 bases, with 14 bases remaining between them. This TCR was recovered from a human patient who received a combined kidney and bone marrow transplant. Certain T cells may be donor cells from the graft. The material was CD4+ T cells from blood (PBMCs), obtained 12 months after the transplant. The chain is built from TRBV4-2 and TRBJ1-1; D perhaps matches TRBD1 (5 bases). The CDR3 DNA follows: TGTGCCAGCAGCCAAGAAGGGCATGGGGGGGACACTGAAGCTTTCTTT. The encoded protein is CASSQEGHGGDTEAFF.